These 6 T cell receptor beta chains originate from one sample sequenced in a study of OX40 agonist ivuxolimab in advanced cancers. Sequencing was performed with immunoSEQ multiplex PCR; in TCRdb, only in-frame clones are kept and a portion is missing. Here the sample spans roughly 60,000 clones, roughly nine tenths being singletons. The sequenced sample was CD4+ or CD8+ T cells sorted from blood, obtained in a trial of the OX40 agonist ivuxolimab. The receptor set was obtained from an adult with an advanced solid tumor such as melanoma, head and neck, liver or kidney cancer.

CDR3 protein: CASSQGPHVSYEQYF. The CDR3 coding sequence is TGCGCCAGCAGCCAAGGACCACACGTTTCCTACGAGCAGTACTTC. The gene calls are TRBV4-1 and TRBJ2-7; D remains unclear. Germline V CDR1 and CDR2: MGHRA, YSYEKL. The CDR3 is 15 amino acids. Deletions cut 1 base from V and 1 base from J, with 11 bases between.

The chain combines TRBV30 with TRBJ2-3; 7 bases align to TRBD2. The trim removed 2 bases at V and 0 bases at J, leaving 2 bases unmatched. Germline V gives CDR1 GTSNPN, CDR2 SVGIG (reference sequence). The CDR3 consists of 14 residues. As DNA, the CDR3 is TGTGCCTGGAGTCCGGGACTAAGCACAGATACGCAGTATTTT. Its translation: CAWSPGLSTDTQYF. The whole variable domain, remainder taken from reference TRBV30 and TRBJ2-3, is SQTIHQWPATLVQPVGSPLSLECTVEGTSNPNLYWYRQAAGRGLQLLFYSVGIGQISSEVPQNLSASRPQDRQFILSSKKLLLSDSGFYLCAWSPGLSTDTQYFGPGTRLTVL.

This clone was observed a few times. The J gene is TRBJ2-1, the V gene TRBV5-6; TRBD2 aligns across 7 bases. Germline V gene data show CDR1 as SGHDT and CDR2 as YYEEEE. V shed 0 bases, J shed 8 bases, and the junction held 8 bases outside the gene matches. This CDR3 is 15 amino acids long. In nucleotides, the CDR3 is TGTGCCAGCAGCTTGGGCGGGAGTTTACACGATGAGCAGTTCTTC. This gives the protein CASSLGGSLHDEQFF.

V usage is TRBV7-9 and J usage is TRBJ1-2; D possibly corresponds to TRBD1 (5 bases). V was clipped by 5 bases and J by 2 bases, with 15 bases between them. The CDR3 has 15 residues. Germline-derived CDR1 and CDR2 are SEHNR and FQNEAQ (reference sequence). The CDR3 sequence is CASSPRTKENYGYTF. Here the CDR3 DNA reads TGTGCCAGCAGCCCACGGACAAAGGAGAACTATGGCTACACCTTC.

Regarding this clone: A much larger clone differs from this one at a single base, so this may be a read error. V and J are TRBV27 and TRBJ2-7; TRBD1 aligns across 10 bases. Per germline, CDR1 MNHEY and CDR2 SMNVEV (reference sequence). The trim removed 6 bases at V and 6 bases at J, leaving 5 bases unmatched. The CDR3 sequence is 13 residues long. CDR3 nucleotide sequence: TGTGCCAGCAGCTCCGGGACAGGGGCCGAGCAGTACTTC. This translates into CASSSGTGAEQYF.

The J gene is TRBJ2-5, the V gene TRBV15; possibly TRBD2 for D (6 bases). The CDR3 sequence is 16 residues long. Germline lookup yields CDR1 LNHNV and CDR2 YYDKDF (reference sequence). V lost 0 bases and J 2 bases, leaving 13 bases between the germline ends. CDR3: CATSRDFGTPQETQYF. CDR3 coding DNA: TGTGCCACCAGCAGAGATTTCGGGACTCCGCAAGAGACCCAGTACTTC.